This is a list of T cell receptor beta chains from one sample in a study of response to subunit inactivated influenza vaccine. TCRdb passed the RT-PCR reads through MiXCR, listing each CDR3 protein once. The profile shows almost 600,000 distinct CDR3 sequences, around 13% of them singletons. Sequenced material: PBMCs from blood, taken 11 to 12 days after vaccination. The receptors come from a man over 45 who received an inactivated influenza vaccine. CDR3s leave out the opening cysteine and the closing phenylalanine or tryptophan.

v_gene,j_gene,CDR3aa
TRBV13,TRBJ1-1,ASSRGTGKSTEAF
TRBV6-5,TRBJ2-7,ASSYERPFYEQY
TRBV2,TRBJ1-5,ASSERGRGYNQPQH
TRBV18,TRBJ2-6,ASSTAGAAPGANVLT
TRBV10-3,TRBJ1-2,AISESVGRVGYGYT
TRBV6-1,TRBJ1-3,ASSEIVVNSGNTIY
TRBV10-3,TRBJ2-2,AISRDREGGELF
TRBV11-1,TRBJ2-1,ASSLGFLPGQHYNEQF
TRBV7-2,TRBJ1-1,ASSLGAGEAEAF
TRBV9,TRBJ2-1,ASSSSGGASFEQF
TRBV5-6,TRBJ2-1,ASSLAGQSSYNEQF
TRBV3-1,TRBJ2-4,ASRQGTGGAKNIQY
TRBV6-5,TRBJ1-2,ASRGAALGYT
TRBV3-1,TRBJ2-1,ASSQEIAGTLYNEQF
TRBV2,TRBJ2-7,ASNEGGGVTKQY
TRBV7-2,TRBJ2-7,ASSTPGLAVYEQY
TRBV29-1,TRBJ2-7,SVAPGLAGPYEQY
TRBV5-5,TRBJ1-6,ASSLETGEFSPLH
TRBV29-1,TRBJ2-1,SVLRDSYNEQF
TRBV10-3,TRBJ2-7,AISETGSGRRNEQY
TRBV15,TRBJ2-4,ATSANRENIQY
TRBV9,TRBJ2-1,ASSVEAASNEQF
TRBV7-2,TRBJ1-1,ASSRGQLNTEAF
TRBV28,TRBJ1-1,ASAGQGRSTEAF
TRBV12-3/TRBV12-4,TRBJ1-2,ASSLRTGNGYT
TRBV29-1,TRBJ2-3,SVGGQGQGLATDTQY
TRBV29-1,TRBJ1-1,SGVKGLNTEAF
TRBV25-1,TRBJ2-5,ASSEGGQTKETQY
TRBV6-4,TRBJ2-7,ASSDPRRGWESYEQY
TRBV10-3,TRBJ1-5,AISTTGGHQPQH
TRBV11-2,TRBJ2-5,ASSLVRSTGWVQETQY
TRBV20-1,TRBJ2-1,SARMGAPEQF
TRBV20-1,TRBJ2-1,SAPRARAVAGIEQF
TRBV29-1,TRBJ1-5,SAGEGAGQPQH
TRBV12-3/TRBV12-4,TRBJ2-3,ASSPTLGTGGYTQY
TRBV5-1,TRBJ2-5,ASSLARGAETQY
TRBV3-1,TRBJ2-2,ASSQVAFERGTGELF
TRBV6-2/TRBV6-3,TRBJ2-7,ASGYSSGRAYEQY
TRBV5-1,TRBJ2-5,ASSSTREETQY
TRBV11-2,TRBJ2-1,ASTRAQGAYNEQF
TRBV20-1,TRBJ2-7,SAAHLRTVGHEQY
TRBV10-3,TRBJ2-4,AISERDRERKNIQY
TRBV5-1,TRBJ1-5,ASRPAPDSNQPQH
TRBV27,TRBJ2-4,ASSLTITRNIQY
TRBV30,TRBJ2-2,AWRRGDTGTGELF
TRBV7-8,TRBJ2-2,ASSFYGTNTGELF
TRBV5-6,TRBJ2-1,ASSLVDGRRVEQF
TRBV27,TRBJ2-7,ASRFRAVGGDEQY
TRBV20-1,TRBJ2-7,SARDGASGYEQY
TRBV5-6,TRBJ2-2,ASSPDRERNTGELF
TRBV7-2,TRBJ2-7,ASSRDTSSYEQY
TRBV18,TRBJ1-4,ASSALARPTNEKLF
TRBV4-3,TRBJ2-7,ASSQDLDPLYEQY